The 12 T cell receptor beta chains below all came from one sample that was sequenced in a study of blood T cell repertoires in COVID-19. The assay was immunoSEQ multiplex PCR, and TCRdb's table has in-frame clones only and misses some. The sample holds 250,000 or so clones, around 84% seen once. The sample taken for sequencing was peripheral blood. The receptor source for this set is a woman in her 40s who had recovered from COVID-19.

V and J are TRBV10-3 and TRBJ2-3; 8 bases are a match to TRBD2. The CDR3 sequence is 14 residues long. Germline assignment: CDR1 ENHRY and CDR2 SYGVKD. The V and J ends lost 4 bases and 6 bases, in that order; junction bases with no gene match: 6. In DNA, the CDR3 is TGTGCCATCAGTGGTAGGACTAGCTCCGATACGCAGTATTTT. Its protein product is CAISGRTSSDTQYF.

The chain employs TRBV2 and TRBJ1-5; 7 nucleotides line up with TRBD1. V lost 6 bases, J lost 1 base, and 3 bases stayed unmatched. There are 14 residues in the CDR3. Germline assignment: CDR1 SNHLY and CDR2 FYNNEI. The CDR3 DNA sequence: TGTGCCAGCAGCAGGGACAGCAGCAATCAGCCCCAGCATTTT. Translating gives CASSRDSSNQPQHF.

J is TRBJ1-1 and V is TRBV7-9; D unresolved. The CDR3 has 15 residues. Trimming stripped 5 bases from V and 7 bases from J, with 20 bases between. The germline gives CDR1 SEHNR, CDR2 FQNEAQ (reference sequence). CDR3 DNA sequence: TGTGCCAGCAGCCCACTAGTTCCGGTTTGGATTGAAGCTTTCTTT. This codes for CASSPLVPVWIEAFF.

This chain links TRBV28 with TRBJ2-2, with 9 bases matching TRBD1. The CDR3 is made up of 13 amino acids. The germline gives CDR1 MDHEN, CDR2 SYDVKM. With 8 bases clipped from V and 9 bases from J, the junction kept 7 bases outside the gene matches. CDR3 sequence (DNA): TGTGCCAGCGTAACAGGGGGCAAAAGGGAGCTGTTTTTT. Translating gives CASVTGGKRELFF.

The gene calls are TRBV28 and TRBJ2-3, with D possibly being TRBD2 (6 bases). Trimming took off 7 bases at V and 5 bases at J, with 16 bases between the two ends. The length of the CDR3 is 14 residues. CDR1 and CDR2 (germline): MDHEN, SYDVKM. The CDR3: CASTTGSGVDTQYF. In DNA form, the CDR3 reads TGTGCCAGCACCACAGGTTCGGGAGTAGATACGCAGTATTTT.

V usage is TRBV24-1 and J usage is TRBJ2-5; maybe TRBD2 (6 bases). Germline CDR1 and CDR2: KGHDR and SFDVKD. The V end lost 7 bases, the J end lost 1 base, and 15 bases lay between the germline ends. This CDR3 region has 15 residues. This CDR3 is CATRGGCVVQETQYF. CDR3 sequence (DNA): TGTGCCACCAGGGGGGGTTGTGTGGTCCAAGAGACCCAGTACTTC.

The rearrangement uses TRBV6-5 and TRBJ1-1; 8 bases are a match to TRBD1. V lost 3 bases, J lost 1 base, and 1 base stayed unmatched. The germline V gene has CDR1 MNHEY and CDR2 SVGAGI. The CDR3 length is 14 residues. The CDR3 sequence is CASSYDRGNTEAFF. CDR3 in DNA: TGTGCCAGCAGTTATGACAGGGGGAACACTGAAGCTTTCTTT.

A single count supports this clone. The chain combines TRBV4-1 with TRBJ2-4; possible D gene TRBD1, 6 bases. There are 18 residues in the CDR3. The germline V and J ends were trimmed by 0 bases and 0 bases, with 15 bases remaining between them. Germline CDR1 MGHRA, CDR2 YSYEKL. In DNA form, the CDR3 reads TGCGCCAGCAGCCAAGACCCGGGACAACTATTAGCCAAAAACATTCAGTACTTC. As protein: CASSQDPGQLLAKNIQYF.

The genes are TRBV7-9 and TRBJ1-2; TRBD1 might be the D (6 bases). Germline V CDR1 and CDR2: SEHNR, FQNEAQ (reference sequence). This CDR3 has 13 residues. Trimming removed 2 bases from V and 8 bases from J, with 12 bases in between. The CDR3 protein is CASSLQGNGGYTF. In DNA form, the CDR3 reads TGTGCCAGCAGCTTACAGGGGAACGGGGGCTACACCTTC. Variable domain in full (rest from reference TRBV7-9 and TRBJ1-2): DTGVSQNPRHKITKRGQNVTFRCDPISEHNRLYWYRQTLGQGPEFLTYFQNEAQLEKSRLLSDRFSAERPKGSFSTLEIQRTEQGDSAMYLCASSLQGNGGYTFGSGTRLTVV.

This clone was counted only a few times. The genes are TRBV4-1 and TRBJ2-1, with 7 nucleotides matching TRBD1. Germline trimming cut 2 bases from V and 3 bases from J; bases unmatched to any gene: 7. The germline V gene encodes CDR1 MGHRA and CDR2 YSYEKL. CDR3 length equals 16 residues. For the CDR3, the DNA is TGCGCCAGCAGCCAAACCGGGACAGTTTTCTACAATGAGCAGTTCTTC. Translating gives CASSQTGTVFYNEQFF.

The chain is built from TRBV6-5 and TRBJ2-5; 8 positions agree with TRBD1. V was clipped by 5 bases and J by 1 base; unmatched bases: 3. CDR1 is MNHEY, CDR2 SVGAGI, per germline. This CDR3 has 14 amino acids. CDR3 coding DNA: TGTGCCAGCAGTACAGGGGGTCCCCAAGAGACCCAGTACTTC. Its protein product is CASSTGGPQETQYF.

The chain links TRBV10-3 to TRBJ2-7; 8 bases line up with TRBD1. V lost 4 bases, J lost 3 bases, and 8 bases stayed unmatched. The CDR3 contains 15 residues. Germline V gene data show CDR1 as ENHRY and CDR2 as SYGVKD. The CDR3 DNA reads TGTGCCATCAGTGCTGTGGACAGGGAACACTACGAGCAGTACTTC. This sequence encodes CAISAVDREHYEQYF.